The 11 T cell receptor beta chains below come from one sample, sequenced in a study of T cell repertoires in cytomegalovirus infection. For these receptors, no antigen is known. TCRdb re-called the reads with MiXCR, one entry per CDR3 protein. The repertoire has about 830,000 distinct CDR3 sequences, roughly 33% of them found once; the top ten carry 9.5% to 15%. The input for sequencing was cultured CD8+ T cells from PBMCs, taken from culture after CMV antigen stimulation. The receptors come from a human donor in good health (CMV status not recorded). Some clones in this sample may be carry-over from other donors' samples.

Details on this clonotype: One end of the junction fails to match germline, which may point to a read error. The genes are TRBV6-1 and TRBJ2-5; tentatively, D is TRBD2 (7 bases). The CDR3 has 16 amino acids. Germline CDR1 MNHNS, CDR2 SASEGT. In nucleotides, the CDR3 is TGTGCCAACAGTCCCTTGCTCGGGGGGCGGATTGAGACCCAGTACTTC. Translating it yields CANSPLLGGRIETQYF.

This clonotype was picked up one time. V gene TRBV4-1 combines with J gene TRBJ1-1, with D possibly being TRBD1 (5 bases). This CDR3 region has 16 residues. Germline loops: CDR1 MGHRA, CDR2 YSYEKL. V lost 0 bases and J 1 base, leaving 12 bases between the germline ends. Here the CDR3 reads CASSQDSGQPNTEAFF. The CDR3 nucleotides read TGCGCCAGCAGCCAAGATAGTGGACAACCGAACACTGAAGCTTTCTTT.

This clonotype was observed many times. The V gene is TRBV7-3, the J gene TRBJ2-1; either TRBD1 or TRBD2 may supply D (7 bases each). The V and J ends lost 5 bases and 2 bases respectively, with 16 bases between them. CDR1 and CDR2 (germline): SGHTA, FQGTGA. This CDR3 is built from 16 residues. The CDR3 region has the DNA TGTGCCAGCAGCCAGGGGGTGGGACTACCCTACAATGAGCAGTTCTTC. As protein: CASSQGVGLPYNEQFF.

V gene TRBV4-2 combines with J gene TRBJ2-1, with D tentatively TRBD2 (6 bases). CDR3 length: 16 amino acids. Germline CDR1 is LGHNA and CDR2 is YNFKEQ. V gave up 4 bases and J gave up 0 bases, with 13 bases separating them. The CDR3 nucleotides read TGTGCCAGCAGCCCGCCGGGACTCCCCTCCTACAATGAGCAGTTCTTC. The encoded protein is CASSPPGLPSYNEQFF.

The chain combines TRBV27 with TRBJ2-3, with TRBD1 matching 9 bases. CDR1 MNHEY and CDR2 SMNVEV come from the germline V gene (reference sequence). CDR3 length: 16 residues. Germline trimming cut 7 bases from V and 5 bases from J; bases unmatched to any gene: 13. The CDR3 sequence is CASTKTGQGHQDTQYF. CDR3 in DNA: TGTGCCAGCACAAAAACGGGACAGGGTCACCAAGATACGCAGTATTTT.

Here the CDR3 DNA reads TGCAGTGCCGTGGACAGGGATCCCCGTAACTATGGCTACACCTTC. It codes for CSAVDRDPRNYGYTF. This chain uses TRBV20-1 with TRBJ1-2; TRBD1 agrees at 8 bases. CDR1 DFQATT and CDR2 SNEGSKA come from the germline V gene (reference sequence). The CDR3 length is 15 residues. Losses at the gene ends were 6 bases for V and 1 base for J; bases not matched to a gene: 10.

This clonotype was counted only a few times. The J gene is TRBJ1-5, the V gene TRBV6-6; the D is unclear. Germline assignment: CDR1 MNHNY and CDR2 SVGAGI (reference sequence). The CDR3 loop spans 13 amino acids. V lost 5 bases and J 5 bases, leaving 10 bases between the germline ends. CDR3 DNA: TGTGCCAGCAGTCCACGTCCGGATCAGCCCCAGCATTTT. It encodes CASSPRPDQPQHF.

This chain uses TRBV20-1 with TRBJ2-3; 7 nucleotides agree with TRBD1. Germline V gene sequence: CDR1 DFQATT, CDR2 SNEGSKA (reference sequence). The CDR3 consists of 16 residues. Losses at the gene ends were 0 bases for V and 0 bases for J; bases not matched to a gene: 6. The CDR3 DNA reads TGCAGTGCTAGAGATTACAGGGGACGGAGCACAGATACGCAGTATTTT. It yields the protein CSARDYRGRSTDTQYF.

This clonotype was seen a handful of times. This chain joins TRBV12-3 or TRBV12-4 and TRBJ2-7, with D unresolved. The CDR3 totals 14 residues. Trimming removed 2 bases from V and 2 bases from J, with 10 bases in between. CDR3 in DNA: TGTGCCAGCAGTTTATCCCAAACGGCCTACGAGCAGTACTTC. This codes for CASSLSQTAYEQYF.

This clonotype has a handful of counts. The chain links TRBV7-9 to TRBJ2-2; 8 bases match TRBD1. Germline CDR1 is SEHNR and CDR2 is FQNEAQ (reference sequence). The V gene end was trimmed by 5 bases and the J gene end by 2 bases; junction bases not matched to a gene: 7. This CDR3 region has 16 residues. For the CDR3, the DNA is TGTGCCAGCAGCCCTGGGACAGGTCTTAACACCGGGGAGCTGTTTTTT. As protein: CASSPGTGLNTGELFF.

The gene calls are TRBV6-2 or TRBV6-3 and TRBJ2-7; D remains ambiguous. The CDR3 is made up of 14 amino acids. Germline V lookup: CDR1 MNHEY, CDR2 SVGEGT. Trimming removed 3 bases from V and 1 base from J, with 10 bases in between. CDR3 sequence reads: CASSYNRKSYEQYV. CDR3 nucleotides: TGTGCCAGCAGTTATAACCGGAAGTCCTACGAGCAGTACGTC.